The 17 T cell receptor beta chains listed next were all sequenced from one sample in a study of PD-L1 blockade in urothelial cancer. The data were produced by immunoSEQ multiplex PCR, yet TCRdb's version contains in-frame clones alone and is incomplete. The sample has 55,000 to 70,000 clones, about 80% seen once; the top ten hold approximately 4.7%. Material: PBMCs, obtained around atezolizumab (anti-PD-L1) treatment. The origin of the receptors is an older man with urothelial cancer.

This chain links TRBV27 with TRBJ1-1, with D tentatively TRBD1 (6 bases). V was shortened by 5 bases and J by 5 bases, with 18 bases between the two germline ends. Germline CDR1 is MNHEY and CDR2 is SMNVEV (reference sequence). The CDR3 sequence is 15 residues long. The CDR3: CASSPIRQVSTEAFF. The CDR3 nucleotides read TGTGCCAGCAGTCCCATCAGACAGGTCAGTACTGAAGCTTTCTTT.

V is TRBV7-9 and J is TRBJ2-1; 9 nucleotides agree with TRBD2. This CDR3 has 15 amino acids. The germline V gene has CDR1 SEHNR and CDR2 FQNEAQ (reference sequence). V lost 8 bases, J lost 5 bases, and 10 bases stayed unmatched. The DNA for the CDR3 is TGTGCCAGCTCCACCTCGCGGGGGGGCAACAATGAGCAGTTCTTC. This gives the protein CASSTSRGGNNEQFF.

The genes are TRBV4-2 and TRBJ2-7; tentatively, D is TRBD1 (6 bases). This CDR3 spans 14 amino acids. In germline, CDR1 is LGHNA, CDR2 YNFKEQ. V lost 2 bases and J 3 bases, leaving 11 bases between the germline ends. The DNA of the CDR3 is TGTGCCAGCAGCCAACTGGACAGCCGCTACGAGCAGTACTTC. Translating gives CASSQLDSRYEQYF.

V usage is TRBV7-2 and J usage is TRBJ1-2, with 10 bases fitting TRBD1. This CDR3 has 16 amino acids. Trimming removed 5 bases from V and 5 bases from J; junction bases left unmatched: 11. The germline CDR1 and CDR2 sequences are SGHTA and FQGNSA. CDR3 sequence (DNA): TGTGCCAGCAGCGACCGGCCCGGGACAGGGGATTATGGCTACACCTTC. It codes for CASSDRPGTGDYGYTF.

This clone was seen once. CDR3 sequence reads: CASSERESGTDTQYF. The CDR3 DNA is TGTGCCAGCAGTGAGCGGGAGTCGGGCACAGATACGCAGTATTTT. This chain links TRBV28 with TRBJ2-3; 8 nucleotides line up with TRBD2. Germline CDR1 is MDHEN and CDR2 is SYDVKM. The CDR3 consists of 15 residues. J lost 1 base, V lost 5 bases, and 5 bases had no gene match.

The chain has TRBV7-9 and TRBJ1-1, with 9 bases aligning to TRBD1. The CDR3 length is 12 residues. Germline-derived CDR1 and CDR2 are SEHNR and FQNEAQ (reference sequence). V dropped 5 bases and J dropped 11; count of bases not matched to a gene: 6. CDR3 nucleotides: TGTGCCAGCAGCCCCGGGACAGGGTGGGCTTTCTTT. It encodes CASSPGTGWAFF.

In its sample, this clone was seen a few times. The chain joins TRBV25-1 to TRBJ2-6; perhaps TRBD2 as D (6 bases). Per the germline V gene, CDR1 is MGHDK and CDR2 is SYGVNS. The V end was cut by 5 bases, the J end by 0 bases, with 8 bases between. The CDR3 has 15 residues. The CDR3 loop is CASSPAGSGANVLTF. CDR3 DNA: TGTGCCAGCAGTCCAGCGGGCTCTGGGGCCAACGTCCTGACTTTC.

This chain's CDR3 is CASNAGTGDFSGYTF. DNA for the CDR3: TGTGCCAGCAACGCCGGGACAGGGGATTTTTCTGGCTACACCTTC. The rearrangement uses TRBV28 and TRBJ1-2, with 10 bases aligning to TRBD1. The CDR3 is 15 amino acids. The V gene's germline CDR1 is MDHEN and CDR2 SYDVKM. With V trimmed by 7 bases and J by 7 bases, 12 bases remained unmatched.

The count of this clone is one. V is TRBV15 and J is TRBJ2-5, with TRBD2 identical over 7 bases. The DNA end is a closer match to TRBJ2-7, so the J assignment may be wrong. CDR1 is LNHNV and CDR2 is YYDKDF in the germline V gene (reference sequence). The CDR3 spans 15 residues. The CDR3 protein is CATSRAGTTAYEQYF. For the CDR3, the DNA is TGTGCCACCAGCAGAGCCGGGACTACAGCCTACGAGCAGTACTTC.

The rearrangement links TRBV29-1 to TRBJ1-1, with D unclear. V was trimmed by 7 bases and J by 5 bases, leaving 17 bases between them. CDR3 length: 13 residues. In germline, CDR1 is SQVTM, CDR2 ANQGSEA. CDR3 sequence (DNA): TGCAGCGCGAGCAGCGGTGGTGTGACTGAAGCTTTCTTT. It codes for CSASSGGVTEAFF.

This sequence joins TRBV6-1 and TRBJ1-4, with 7 bases that match TRBD1. The CDR3 extends over 15 amino acids. Germline-derived CDR1 and CDR2 are MNHNS and SASEGT. V shed 1 base, J shed 8 bases, and the junction held 7 bases outside the gene matches. CDR3 sequence reads: CASSEDLSRGEKLFF. CDR3 DNA sequence: TGTGCCAGCAGTGAAGACTTATCCAGGGGGGAAAAACTGTTTTTT.

The rearrangement links TRBV29-1 to TRBJ2-1; 7 nucleotides match TRBD2. The CDR3 loop spans 14 amino acids. J was trimmed by 0 bases and V by 7 bases; bases with no gene match: 6. Looked up from germline, CDR1 is SQVTM and CDR2 is ANQGSEA. CDR3 protein: CSATGGSSYNEQFF. CDR3 nucleotide sequence: TGCAGCGCCACCGGCGGGAGCTCCTACAATGAGCAGTTCTTC.

This clone has only one observation. The J gene is TRBJ2-3, the V gene TRBV25-1, with 7 bases lining up with TRBD2. The CDR3 is made up of 16 amino acids. The J segment lost 4 bases and the V segment lost 6 bases, leaving 13 bases of the junction unmatched. Germline-derived CDR1 and CDR2 are MGHDK and SYGVNS. CDR3 region: CASSRQVSGGADTQYF. DNA of the CDR3: TGTGCCAGCAGCCGCCAAGTCTCGGGAGGCGCAGATACGCAGTATTTT.

The J gene is TRBJ2-1, the V gene TRBV19; 11 bases agree with TRBD2. CDR1 and CDR2 from the germline V gene are LNHDA and SQIVND (reference sequence). With V trimmed by 6 bases and J by 5 bases, 15 bases remained unmatched. This CDR3 is built from 18 residues. DNA for the CDR3: TGTGCCAGTAGCCCCAGACCGGGTCTAGCGGGAGGAGACAATGAGCAGTTCTTC. Translating gives CASSPRPGLAGGDNEQFF.

The chain links TRBV6-1 to TRBJ1-4; the D is unclear. The CDR3 consists of 15 residues. Trimming stripped 4 bases from V and 5 bases from J, with 14 bases between. Per germline, CDR1 MNHNS and CDR2 SASEGT. The CDR3 sequence: CASSVVPFGNEKLFF. CDR3 coding DNA: TGTGCCAGCAGTGTTGTACCCTTCGGGAATGAAAAACTGTTTTTT.

V is TRBV11-2 and J is TRBJ2-7, with 9 nucleotides matching TRBD1. With 5 bases clipped from V and 6 bases from J, the junction kept 11 bases outside the gene matches. Germline V gene lookup returns CDR1 SGHAT and CDR2 FQNNGV. The length of the CDR3 is 15 residues. CDR3 DNA sequence: TGTGCCAGCAGCCTTACCGGGGGACAGGGACGCGAGCAGTACTTC. Translated: CASSLTGGQGREQYF.

This chain joins TRBV4-2 and TRBJ1-3; the D is unclear. The germline CDR1 and CDR2 sequences are LGHNA and YNFKEQ. The CDR3 contains 16 residues. Trimming took 1 base from V and 0 from J, leaving 10 bases between them. In nucleotides, the CDR3 is TGTGCCAGCAGCCAAGCCCCAACAGCCTCTGGAAACACCATATATTTT. Translating it yields CASSQAPTASGNTIYF.